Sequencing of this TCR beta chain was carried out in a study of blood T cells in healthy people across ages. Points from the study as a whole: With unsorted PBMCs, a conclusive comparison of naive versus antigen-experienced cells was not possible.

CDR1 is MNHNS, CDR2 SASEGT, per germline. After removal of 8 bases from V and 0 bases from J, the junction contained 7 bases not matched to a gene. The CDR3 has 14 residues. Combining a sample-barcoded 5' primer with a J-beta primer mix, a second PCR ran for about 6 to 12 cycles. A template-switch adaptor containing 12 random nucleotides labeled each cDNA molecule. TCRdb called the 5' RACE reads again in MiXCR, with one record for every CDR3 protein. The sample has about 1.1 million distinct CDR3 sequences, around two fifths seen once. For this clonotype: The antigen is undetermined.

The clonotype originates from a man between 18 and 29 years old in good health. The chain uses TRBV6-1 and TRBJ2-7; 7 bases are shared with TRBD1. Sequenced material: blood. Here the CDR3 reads CASSDRAHSYEQYF. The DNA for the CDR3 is TGTGCCAGCTCTGACAGGGCCCACTCCTACGAGCAGTACTTC.